This TCR beta chain was observed in a study of OX40 agonist ivuxolimab in advanced cancers. Looked up from germline, CDR1 is SNHLY and CDR2 is FYNNEI. V shed 4 bases and J shed 6 bases, with 7 bases lying between them. This CDR3 has 12 amino acids. Sequencing used immunoSEQ multiplex PCR; TCRdb keeps in-frame clones, though not all of them. The sample lists approximately 69,000 clones, roughly 84% occurring once. The chain employs TRBV2 and TRBJ2-4; D gene unclear. Sequences were derived from CD4+ or CD8+ T cells sorted from blood, sampled in a trial of the OX40 agonist ivuxolimab. The receptor comes from an adult with an advanced solid tumor such as melanoma, head and neck, liver or kidney cancer. The CDR3 DNA sequence: TGTGCCAGCAGTGGTACGGGAAACATTCAGTACTTC. Translated: CASSGTGNIQYF.